The 17 T cell receptor beta chains listed next were all sequenced from one sample in a study of cytomegalovirus exposure and HLA in healthy donors. PCR amplification relied on 60 Vbeta primers (plus 13 Jbeta primers). TCRdb's copy holds only in-frame clones and misses some; the assay was immunoSEQ multiplex PCR. The table has under 250,000 clones, roughly 84% seen once. Sample: PBMCs. The receptor set was obtained from a girl under 10 years old in good health and CMV-seronegative.

This chain uses TRBV11-3 with TRBJ1-1, with 11 bases identical to TRBD1. The ends lost 2 bases at V and 7 bases at J; junction bases unmatched: 12. The CDR3 has 17 amino acids. The germline gives CDR1 SGHNT, CDR2 YENEEA. CDR3 sequence reads: CASSLSGQGGPKGEAFF. The CDR3 DNA reads TGTGCCAGCAGCTTATCGGGACAGGGGGGCCCTAAAGGTGAAGCTTTCTTT. Using reference TRBV11-3 and TRBJ1-1 for the parts outside the CDR3, the full variable domain is EAGVVQSPRYKIIEKKQPVAFWCNPISGHNTLYWYLQNLGQGPELLIRYENEEAVDDSQLPKDRFSAERLKGVDSTLKIQPAELGDSAVYLCASSLSGQGGPKGEAFFGQGTRLTVV.

This clone was observed a few times. The chain recombines TRBV7-8 with TRBJ1-6; maybe TRBD1 (5 bases). V was clipped by 2 bases and J by 5 bases, with 7 bases between them. This CDR3 comprises 14 residues. Germline CDR1 and CDR2: SGHVS and FQNEAQ. CDR3 sequence (DNA): TGTGCCAGCAGCTTAACAGGAAATAATTCACCCCTCCACTTT. Protein product: CASSLTGNNSPLHF.

Only one count was recorded for this clone. This sequence joins TRBV30 and TRBJ2-3, with no clear D. With 0 bases removed from V and 6 bases from J, the gap between germline ends came to 7 bases. CDR1 and CDR2 (germline): GTSNPN, SVGIG (reference sequence). CDR3 length: 12 residues. This CDR3 reads CAWSVLGDTQYF. The CDR3 coding sequence is TGTGCCTGGAGTGTACTCGGGGATACGCAGTATTTT.

The CDR3 sequence is CAWSPLLARNTEAFF. CDR3 DNA sequence: TGTGCCTGGAGCCCCCTCCTAGCCCGGAACACTGAAGCTTTCTTT. The gene calls are TRBV30 and TRBJ1-1; unclear D gene. This CDR3 is built from 15 residues. V shed 3 bases and J shed 1 base, with 15 bases lying between them. Germline-derived CDR1 and CDR2 are GTSNPN and SVGIG (reference sequence).

The chain links TRBV27 to TRBJ2-1, with 9 nucleotides matching TRBD2. Germline-derived CDR1 and CDR2 are MNHEY and SMNVEV (reference sequence). V gave up 2 bases and J gave up 4 bases; unmatched junction bases: 6. There are 16 residues in the CDR3. The CDR3 is CASSLVPSGTYNEQFF. CDR3 nucleotides: TGTGCCAGCAGTTTAGTGCCTAGCGGGACGTACAATGAGCAGTTCTTC.

This chain joins TRBV6-5 and TRBJ2-7; the match to TRBD2 covers 10 bases. J gave up 4 bases and V 5 bases, and 5 bases lay outside the gene matches. Germline assignment: CDR1 MNHEY and CDR2 SVGAGI. There are 14 residues in the CDR3. CDR3 coding DNA: TGTGCCAGCAGTACAAGCGGGGGGGATTACGAGCAGTACTTC. It is translated as CASSTSGGDYEQYF.

This rearrangement joins TRBV5-3 to TRBJ2-5, with 15 bases lining up with TRBD2. TRBV5-3 is an ORF, with its function uncertain. The J segment lost 4 bases and the V segment lost 2 bases, leaving 6 bases of the junction unmatched. The CDR3 loop spans 17 amino acids. CDR3 bases: TGTGCCAGAAGCTTAACACAGGGACTAGCGGGGGGAGAGACCCAGTACTTC. It codes for CARSLTQGLAGGETQYF.

The V and J genes are TRBV30 and TRBJ1-1; weak D call: TRBD1 (6 bases). V was clipped by 4 bases and J by 10 bases, with 13 bases between them. The CDR3 covers 11 residues. The germline V gene has CDR1 GTSNPN and CDR2 SVGIG (reference sequence). This chain's CDR3 is CAWIGGGRAFF. Written as DNA, the CDR3 is TGTGCCTGGATTGGGGGGGGGCGAGCTTTCTTT.

The genes are TRBV5-1 and TRBJ1-1; D not resolved. The V end was cut by 4 bases, the J end by 8 bases, with 18 bases between. This CDR3 has 14 residues. Germline V gene data show CDR1 as SGHRS and CDR2 as YFSETQ. CDR3 protein: CASSLIYRVPEAFF. CDR3 bases: TGCGCCAGCAGCCTTATTTACCGGGTTCCCGAAGCTTTCTTT.

In DNA, the CDR3 is TGTGCCATCAGTGCAACTAGCGGGGGGGCCAATGAGCAGTTCTTC. The encoded protein is CAISATSGGANEQFF. The chain employs TRBV10-3 and TRBJ2-1, with TRBD2 matching 13 bases. V lost 4 bases to trimming and J lost 6 bases; unmatched junction nucleotides: 3. The CDR3 loop spans 15 amino acids. Looked up from germline, CDR1 is ENHRY and CDR2 is SYGVKD.

This clone was seen a few times. V usage is TRBV4-1 and J usage is TRBJ1-1; a possible D gene is TRBD1 (5 bases). Deletions cut 0 bases from V and 7 bases from J, with 15 bases between. This CDR3 region has 15 residues. Germline CDR1 and CDR2: MGHRA and YSYEKL. CDR3 coding DNA: TGCGCCAGCAGCCAAGAACCCAGGGTCAATAGTGAAGCTTTCTTT. This encodes CASSQEPRVNSEAFF.

A note on this clone: The same CDR3 arises from other DNA sequences in this sample as well. This chain joins TRBV18 and TRBJ1-3, with TRBD1 matching over 9 bases. The ends lost 3 bases at V and 0 bases at J; junction bases unmatched: 3. Looked up from germline, CDR1 is KGHSH and CDR2 is LQKENI. The CDR3 runs to 16 residues. CDR3 nucleotides: TGTGCCAGCTCACCCGGGACAGGGCTCTCTGGAAACACCATATATTTT. Translating it yields CASSPGTGLSGNTIYF.

This sequence joins TRBV10-3 and TRBJ1-1; the D gene is possibly TRBD1 (5 bases). The CDR3 covers 13 residues. The V end was cut by 0 bases, the J end by 6 bases, with 8 bases between. Germline V gene sequence: CDR1 ENHRY, CDR2 SYGVKD. CDR3 sequence (DNA): TGTGCCATCAGTGAGTCGAGGACACCTGAAGCTTTCTTT. It translates to CAISESRTPEAFF.

The V call is TRBV2, the J call TRBJ1-4; maybe TRBD1 (6 bases). Trimming took 7 bases from V and 7 from J, leaving 19 bases between them. CDR3 size: 15 residues. The germline V gene has CDR1 SNHLY and CDR2 FYNNEI. CDR3 sequence reads: CASNRGGAQGEKLFF. CDR3 coding DNA: TGTGCCAGCAACCGAGGGGGGGCGCAGGGTGAAAAACTGTTTTTT.

The rearrangement links TRBV27 to TRBJ2-2; a weak D match, TRBD1 (6 bases). The CDR3 spans 15 residues. The ends were cut back, 7 bases at V and 8 bases at J, with 20 bases in the middle. Looked up from germline, CDR1 is MNHEY and CDR2 is SMNVEV (reference sequence). The CDR3 sequence: CASIRGTPGRGELFF. DNA of the CDR3: TGTGCCAGCATAAGGGGGACACCCGGTCGTGGGGAGCTGTTTTTT.

The chain is built from TRBV18 and TRBJ2-3; no firm D call. Trimming took 2 bases from V and 2 from J, leaving 11 bases between them. The CDR3 length is 15 residues. The germline V gene has CDR1 KGHSH and CDR2 LQKENI. The CDR3 region is CASSPGYLNTDTQYF. The CDR3 DNA is TGTGCCAGCTCACCAGGTTACCTAAACACAGATACGCAGTATTTT.

This chain joins TRBV14 and TRBJ2-7; D may be TRBD2 (5 bases). Germline CDR1 is SGHDN and CDR2 is FVKESK. V lost 1 base, J lost 7 bases, and 11 bases lay in between. The CDR3 runs 13 residues. CDR3 nucleotides: TGTGCCAGCAGCCAAGTCTTCGGCGGGGAGCAGTACTTC. As protein: CASSQVFGGEQYF.